What follows are 7 T cell receptor beta chains derived from one specimen sequenced in a study of T cells after yellow fever vaccination. TCRdb recomputed calls from the 5' RACE reads with MiXCR, one row per CDR3 protein. The sample includes around 25,000 distinct CDR3 sequences, approximately 4.9% of them seen just once. Here the sequenced sample was PBMCs, either bulk or a sorted T-cell subset (CD4+, CD8+, memory, or dextramer-sorted; not recorded which), taken on the day of the yellow fever booster vaccination. The receptors stem from a man younger than 35 who received the YFV17D yellow fever vaccine.

This clonotype has at least ten counts. The V and J genes are TRBV5-3 and TRBJ1-1, with a tentative D call TRBD1 (5 bases). TRBV5-3 is identified as an open reading frame with a role that is uncertain. The CDR3 runs to 15 residues. Trimming cost V 0 bases and J 3 bases, with 12 bases left between them. The CDR3 sequence: CARSLAGDGDTEAFF. CDR3 sequence (DNA): TGTGCCAGAAGCTTGGCGGGGGACGGAGACACTGAAGCTTTCTTT.

The table lists this clonotype with many counts. The chain combines TRBV7-6 with TRBJ1-2, with D possibly being TRBD1 (5 bases). V was cut by 4 bases and J by 7 bases, with 16 bases left in between. The germline CDR1 and CDR2 sequences are SGHVS and FNYEAQ. The CDR3 is made up of 14 amino acids. DNA for the CDR3: TGTGCCAGCAGCTCACCAGGACGGGGCCTTGGCTACACCTTC. Its protein product is CASSSPGRGLGYTF.

This clonotype was detected many times. The chain has TRBV15 and TRBJ1-2; D gene ambiguous. The CDR3 runs 16 residues. Germline V CDR1 and CDR2: LNHNV, YYDKDF (reference sequence). The germline V and J ends were trimmed by 0 bases and 6 bases, with 17 bases remaining between them. The CDR3 here is CATSRDPRSDVHGYTF. CDR3 nucleotide sequence: TGTGCCACCAGCAGAGATCCCCGGAGCGACGTGCATGGCTACACCTTC.

This clonotype has a count of ten or more. The V gene is TRBV7-2, the J gene TRBJ2-7; D is ambiguous. Germline V gives CDR1 SGHTA, CDR2 FQGNSA. V was cut by 5 bases and J by 3 bases, with 11 bases left in between. The CDR3 runs to 13 residues. The CDR3 bases are TGTGCCAGCAGCCTCAGCAGAGACTACGAGCAGTACTTC. The encoded protein is CASSLSRDYEQYF.

This clonotype was picked up a small number of times. The chain links TRBV6-5 to TRBJ1-6, with a weak D call TRBD1 (6 bases). Germline CDR1 MNHEY, CDR2 SVGAGI. This CDR3 comprises 12 residues. V was trimmed by 2 bases and J by 16 bases, leaving 12 bases between them. The CDR3 DNA is TGTGCCAGCAGTTACCCGGGGGGCAAACTCCACTTT. Translation gives CASSYPGGKLHF.

This clonotype appeared many times. The rearrangement joins TRBV7-2 to TRBJ2-2, with 8 bases identical to TRBD2. The CDR3 extends over 17 amino acids. V shed 1 base, J shed 2 bases, and the junction held 6 bases outside the gene matches. CDR1 is SGHTA, CDR2 FQGNSA, per germline. The CDR3 nucleotides read TGTGCCAGCAGCTTAGTCGGTAGCGGGGATAACACCGGGGAGCTGTTTTTT. This codes for CASSLVGSGDNTGELFF.

This chain uses TRBV4-1 with TRBJ2-7; D might be TRBD1 (5 bases). Trimming cost V 0 bases and J 3 bases, with 6 bases left between them. The V gene's germline CDR1 is MGHRA and CDR2 YSYEKL. The CDR3 length is 13 residues. The CDR3 DNA reads TGCGCCAGCAGCCAAGATGACAGCTACGAGCAGTACTTC. This gives the protein CASSQDDSYEQYF.